These 31 T cell receptor beta chains share one sample of origin, sequenced in a study of CD8 T cells in ankylosing spondylitis. MiXCR, run by TCRdb on the 5' RACE reads, gives a single entry per CDR3 protein. The sample carries about 160,000 distinct CDR3 sequences, 9.8% recorded once. Sequenced material: blood, either unsorted or a sorted T cell fraction (not recorded which). The receptors derive from a female donor with ankylosing spondylitis or in good health (not recorded which).

The V call is TRBV7-9, the J call TRBJ2-1, with D unresolved. The germline CDR1 and CDR2 sequences are SEHNR and FQNEAQ (reference sequence). The CDR3 contains 12 residues. Between the trimmed V and J ends, which lost 5 bases and 9 bases, there was a span of 11 bases. The CDR3 bases are TGTGCCAGCAGCCTTTCGGTGGCTGAGCAGTTCTTC. It translates to CASSLSVAEQFF.

In its sample, this clonotype was seen a few times. The gene calls are TRBV12-3 or TRBV12-4 and TRBJ1-2; the D gene is possibly TRBD1 (5 bases). Trimming pared 3 bases from V and 7 bases from J, leaving 15 bases between. This CDR3 spans 14 amino acids. In DNA, the CDR3 is TGTGCCAGCAGTTTGGGGGTCACTTCCATTGGCTACACCTTC. Protein sequence: CASSLGVTSIGYTF.

This clonotype was detected only a few times. The rearrangement uses TRBV6-2 or TRBV6-3 and TRBJ2-3; D may be TRBD2 (6 bases). The CDR3 length is 14 residues. Germline V gene data show CDR1 as MNHEY and CDR2 as SVGEGT. The V end was cut by 4 bases, the J end by 2 bases, with 10 bases between. The CDR3 nucleotides are TGTGCCAGCAGTTGGGGGACTTTCACAGATACGCAGTATTTT. It specifies CASSWGTFTDTQYF.

The CDR3 sequence is CASSDEHGEQFF. The DNA of the CDR3 is TGTGCCAGCAGCGACGAACACGGTGAGCAGTTCTTC. The chain combines TRBV12-3 or TRBV12-4 with TRBJ2-1; D ambiguous. This CDR3 region has 12 residues. Between the trimmed V and J ends, which lost 6 bases and 9 bases, there was a span of 12 bases.

The chain recombines TRBV23-1 with TRBJ2-4; TRBD2 might be the D (5 bases). TRBV23-1 qualifies as an ORF whose function is uncertain. This CDR3 region has 12 residues. V shed 4 bases and J shed 9 bases, with 10 bases lying between them. The CDR3 sequence is CASSRVTSIQYF. CDR3 sequence (DNA): TGCGCCAGCAGTCGAGTTACTAGCATTCAGTACTTC.

This clonotype was counted at least ten times. This chain links TRBV9 with TRBJ2-7; D might be TRBD2 (5 bases). The CDR3 is made up of 16 amino acids. Looked up from germline, CDR1 is SGDLS and CDR2 is YYNGEE. The V gene lost 3 bases and the J gene lost 0 bases, with 16 bases spanning the gap. In DNA form, the CDR3 reads TGTGCCAGCAGCGACTCGTTCGAGGGTAACTCCTACGAGCAGTACTTC. As protein: CASSDSFEGNSYEQYF.

The V call is TRBV25-1, the J call TRBJ1-5; the D gene is possibly TRBD1 (5 bases). With 1 base removed from V and 2 bases from J, the gap between germline ends came to 6 bases. The CDR3 runs to 14 residues. Germline values: CDR1 MGHDK, CDR2 SYGVNS. In nucleotides, the CDR3 is TGTGCCAGCAGTGAATTGGGGGGCAATCAGCCCCAGCATTTT. Its translation is CASSELGGNQPQHF.

This clonotype has at least ten counts. This chain joins TRBV12-3 or TRBV12-4 and TRBJ1-5; 12 positions match TRBD1. The CDR3 runs 14 residues. V lost 7 bases to trimming and J lost 8 bases; unmatched junction nucleotides: 6. CDR3 sequence: CASKAGTGGEPQHF. Written as DNA, the CDR3 is TGTGCCAGCAAAGCCGGGACAGGGGGCGAGCCCCAGCATTTT.

This clonotype was seen repeatedly, ten times or more. The genes are TRBV7-2 and TRBJ1-1; a possible D gene is TRBD1 (6 bases). The ends were cut back, 4 bases at V and 1 base at J, with 13 bases in the middle. The CDR3 is 15 residues long. Germline V lookup: CDR1 SGHTA, CDR2 FQGNSA. The DNA of the CDR3 is TGTGCCAGCAGCTCCCACCCGGGACAGAACACTGAAGCTTTCTTT. Residues: CASSSHPGQNTEAFF.

Ten or more counts support this clonotype. This chain connects TRBV7-9 to TRBJ2-1, with D possibly TRBD2 on 5 matching bases. The CDR3 is 15 amino acids. Trimming left V 0 bases short and J 0 bases short, with 6 bases between. Germline loops: CDR1 SEHNR, CDR2 FQNEAQ (reference sequence). The CDR3 reads CASSLAGVSYNEQFF. CDR3 bases: TGTGCCAGCAGCTTAGCGGGAGTCTCCTACAATGAGCAGTTCTTC.

J is TRBJ2-5 and V is TRBV24-1, with D tentatively TRBD1 (6 bases). From germline, CDR1 is KGHDR and CDR2 SFDVKD. This CDR3 comprises 14 residues. Trimming cost V 4 bases and J 2 bases, with 10 bases left between them. CDR3 in amino acids: CATSDWQGQETQYF. CDR3 bases: TGTGCCACCAGTGACTGGCAGGGGCAAGAGACCCAGTACTTC.

This clonotype was detected many times. DNA of the CDR3: TGTGCCATCAGTGAGAGAGGGTTGGAGACCCAGTACTTC. This gives the protein CAISERGLETQYF. This chain links TRBV10-3 with TRBJ2-5; D is perhaps TRBD2 (5 bases). CDR3 size: 13 residues. Germline CDR1 reads ENHRY; CDR2 reads SYGVKD. Deletions cut 2 bases from V and 5 bases from J, with 9 bases between.

The gene calls are TRBV4-3 and TRBJ2-2, with a weak D call TRBD2 (6 bases). Germline V gene data show CDR1 as LGHNA and CDR2 as YSLEER. Trimming cost V 1 base and J 3 bases, with 9 bases left between them. This CDR3 has 15 residues. DNA for the CDR3: TGCGCCAGCAGCCAAGGCCGGGACTACACCGGGGAGCTGTTTTTT. Protein: CASSQGRDYTGELFF.

This clonotype showed up many times. V gene TRBV11-2 combines with J gene TRBJ2-3, with 12 bases matching TRBD2. Germline CDR1 and CDR2: SGHAT and FQNNGV. The CDR3 loop spans 17 amino acids. V lost 4 bases, J lost 3 bases, and 8 bases stayed unmatched. This chain's CDR3 is CASSSPSGLAGTDTQYF. CDR3 nucleotide sequence: TGTGCCAGCAGCTCTCCCTCAGGACTAGCGGGAACAGATACGCAGTATTTT.

This clonotype appeared many times. The V call is TRBV7-8, the J call TRBJ2-1; D is ambiguous. Germline V gene sequence: CDR1 SGHVS, CDR2 FQNEAQ. The CDR3 consists of 14 residues. The ends were cut back, 1 base at V and 5 bases at J, with 9 bases in the middle. The CDR3, as DNA: TGTGCCAGCAGCTTAGGGGCCCGAAACAATGAGCAGTTCTTC. Translated: CASSLGARNNEQFF.

The chain carries TRBV6-2 or TRBV6-3 and TRBJ1-6, with D tentatively TRBD1 (5 bases). The germline V gene encodes CDR1 MNHEY and CDR2 SVGEGT. The ends were cut back, 4 bases at V and 10 bases at J, with 20 bases in the middle. CDR3 size: 16 residues. The CDR3 sequence is CASSSPRQARDSPLHF. CDR3 DNA: TGTGCCAGCAGTTCACCTCGACAAGCCAGGGACTCACCCCTCCACTTT.

This clonotype was detected only a few times. The V call is TRBV27, the J call TRBJ2-7; 7 bases are shared with TRBD1. Germline V CDR1 and CDR2: MNHEY, SMNVEV (reference sequence). Trimming removed 5 bases from V and 4 bases from J; junction bases left unmatched: 8. This CDR3 has 14 amino acids. This CDR3 is CASSPRQGKYEQYF. CDR3 nucleotide sequence: TGTGCCAGCAGTCCCCGACAGGGTAAATACGAGCAGTACTTC.

A few counts support this clonotype. The chain recombines TRBV4-1 with TRBJ2-5, with D uncertain. This CDR3 contains 14 residues. The V end was cut by 4 bases, the J end by 1 base, with 10 bases between. Germline V lookup: CDR1 MGHRA, CDR2 YSYEKL. The DNA for the CDR3 is TGCGCCAGCAGCCCCGTAGGGCCCCAAGAGACCCAGTACTTC. Translated, it gives CASSPVGPQETQYF.

This clonotype was found a few times. The V call is TRBV7-9, the J call TRBJ2-1, with D unclear. The ends were cut back, 11 bases at V and 9 bases at J, with 17 bases in the middle. The CDR3 spans 12 residues. Germline CDR1 and CDR2: SEHNR and FQNEAQ (reference sequence). This CDR3 reads CASENPRGEQFF. CDR3 in DNA: TGTGCCTCCGAAAACCCAAGAGGTGAGCAGTTCTTC.

This clonotype has more than one count but fewer than ten. The chain employs TRBV5-6 and TRBJ2-1; D gene ambiguous. Trimming removed 5 bases from V and 15 bases from J, with 21 bases in between. The germline gives CDR1 SGHDT, CDR2 YYEEEE. The CDR3 covers 13 residues. The CDR3 sequence: CASRHNNGPTGFF. CDR3 coding DNA: TGTGCCAGCAGACACAACAACGGCCCTACTGGGTTCTTC.

This clonotype was seen a few times. The V gene is TRBV12-3 or TRBV12-4, the J gene TRBJ2-1; D ambiguous. This CDR3 contains 13 residues. V lost 5 bases, J lost 4 bases, and 9 bases lay in between. CDR3 loop: CASSVDPYNEQFF. CDR3 nucleotide sequence: TGTGCCAGCAGTGTCGACCCTTACAATGAGCAGTTCTTC.

This sequence joins TRBV6-1 and TRBJ2-4; D not certain. The CDR3 is 13 residues long. Germline V gene data show CDR1 as MNHNS and CDR2 as SASEGT. Trimming removed 7 bases at V and 0 bases at J, with 7 bases between. The chain's CDR3 is CASTPGAKNIQYF. For the CDR3, the DNA is TGTGCCAGCACGCCGGGAGCCAAAAACATTCAGTACTTC.

In this sample, this clonotype turned up many times. The chain links TRBV6-5 to TRBJ1-2; D is perhaps TRBD1 (6 bases). Germline V gene lookup returns CDR1 MNHEY and CDR2 SVGAGI. The CDR3 length is 14 residues. The V end was cut by 6 bases, the J end by 8 bases, with 19 bases between. The CDR3 sequence: CASSPSAGARGYTF. The CDR3 bases are TGTGCCAGCAGCCCCTCCGCAGGGGCTCGGGGCTACACCTTC.

This clonotype was detected a few times. The chain uses TRBV6-2 or TRBV6-3 and TRBJ2-1; 7 bases fit TRBD1. CDR3 size: 14 residues. Germline V CDR1 and CDR2: MNHEY, SVGEGT. The V segment lost 6 bases and the J segment 2 bases; nucleotides outside the gene matches: 4. The CDR3 bases are TGTGCCAGCAGCCGGGACAGCCCCTACAATGAGCAGTTCTTC. Translation gives CASSRDSPYNEQFF.

The rearrangement uses TRBV2 and TRBJ2-1, with a possible D match to TRBD2 (6 bases). Germline V lookup: CDR1 SNHLY, CDR2 FYNNEI. Between the trimmed V and J ends, which lost 9 bases and 4 bases, there was a span of 13 bases. This CDR3 has 13 residues. The CDR3 DNA reads as TGTGCCAGGTCGGGGGAGCCATACAATGAGCAGTTCTTC. As protein: CARSGEPYNEQFF.

This clonotype occurred a few times. The chain combines TRBV9 with TRBJ2-3; D uncertain. Between the trimmed V and J ends, which lost 3 bases and 5 bases, there was a span of 10 bases. The CDR3 has 13 amino acids. Germline V gene data show CDR1 as SGDLS and CDR2 as YYNGEE. The CDR3 region is CASSAIPGDTQYF. The CDR3 DNA is TGTGCCAGCAGCGCAATTCCGGGAGATACGCAGTATTTT.

The genes are TRBV28 and TRBJ1-5; D is unresolved. V was trimmed by 3 bases and J by 3 bases, leaving 9 bases between them. This CDR3 contains 14 residues. Germline CDR1 is MDHEN and CDR2 is SYDVKM. The CDR3 bases are TGTGCCAGCAGTTTTTCCCGGGCCAATCAGCCCCAGCATTTT. Its protein is CASSFSRANQPQHF.

Regarding this clonotype: A read error may be the cause here, since a much bigger clone is one base away. The CDR3 region is CASSLITSGSQEQFF. In nucleotides, the CDR3 is TGTGCCAGCAGCCTGATCACTAGCGGGAGCCAAGAGCAGTTCTTC. This rearrangement joins TRBV7-9 to TRBJ2-1; 11 bases are a match to TRBD2. The length of the CDR3 is 15 residues. Germline CDR1 SEHNR, CDR2 FQNEAQ (reference sequence). V was pared by 5 bases and J by 10 bases, with 10 bases of the junction left unmatched.

This clonotype was seen many times. The chain couples TRBV7-9 to TRBJ1-5; no clear D. Germline CDR1 is SEHNR and CDR2 is FQNEAQ (reference sequence). The CDR3 has 13 residues. The ends were cut back, 5 bases at V and 6 bases at J, with 11 bases in the middle. The CDR3 loop reads CASSPAGSQPQHF. CDR3 sequence (DNA): TGTGCCAGCAGCCCGGCGGGGAGTCAGCCCCAGCATTTT.

The sample holds many counts of this clonotype. This chain uses TRBV7-9 with TRBJ2-3; unclear D gene. V was pared by 8 bases and J by 4 bases, with 13 bases between. CDR1 is SEHNR and CDR2 is FQNEAQ in the germline V gene (reference sequence). The CDR3 runs to 13 residues. CDR3 in DNA: TGTGCCAGCCTTGGCCTAGACCCAGATACGCAGTATTTT. It is translated as CASLGLDPDTQYF.

This clonotype was seen more than once but under ten times. The chain carries TRBV4-2 and TRBJ2-3; 7 bases agree with TRBD2. Germline CDR1 is LGHNA and CDR2 is YNFKEQ. V lost 0 bases to trimming and J lost 4 bases; unmatched junction nucleotides: 4. There are 15 residues in the CDR3. In DNA form, the CDR3 reads TGTGCCAGCAGCCAAGAGGCGGGAGTGGCAGATACGCAGTATTTT. Translated: CASSQEAGVADTQYF.